This record looks at one T cell receptor (beta chain) sequence and its context. One entry per CDR3 protein, called by TCRdb with MiXCR from the RT-PCR reads. Here the sample spans about 700,000 distinct CDR3 sequences, approximately 15% being singletons. CDR1 SGDLS and CDR2 YYNGEE come from the germline V gene. The CDR3 is made up of 16 amino acids. Trimming at V came to 4 bases and at J to 9 bases, leaving 11 bases not matched to a gene. Sequences were obtained from memory CD4+ T cells from blood. This clonotype was sampled from a female donor in good health, serving as a healthy control. This chain uses TRBV9 with TRBJ2-3, with 13 bases aligning to TRBD2. CDR3 region: CASSPFGLAGEGTQYF. As DNA, the CDR3 is TGTGCCAGCAGCCCCTTCGGACTAGCGGGAGAAGGCACGCAGTATTTT.